Listed below are T cell receptor beta chains from one sample, sequenced in a study of T-cell reconstitution after alpha-beta-depleted transplantation in children. TCRdb reprocessed the PCR reads with MiXCR, giving one entry per CDR3 protein. The table has 100,000 or so distinct CDR3 sequences, about 16% seen once; the top ten hold roughly a fifth. The sample here was PBMCs, mostly from graft donor cells, taken 180 days after TCRalphabeta/CD19-depleted stem cell transplant. Source of these receptors: a male patient under 10 years old who had a stem cell transplant for acute lymphoblastic leukemia, so the T cells may come from the graft donor. Each CDR3 is given with its conserved first and last residue. The D gene is left open where the match is weak. Clone size is stated in some rows and not others, as once, few, many or a class when expanded.

few TRBJ1-1 TRBD1 TRBV9 CASSVGPPTGGTEAFF TGTGCCAGCAGCGTAGGTCCCCCGACAGGGGGCACTGAAGCTTTCTTT
. TRBJ2-1 TRBD2 TRBV18 CASSLQAGGSYNEQFF TGTGCCAGCTCACTTCAAGCGGGGGGATCCTACAATGAGCAGTTCTTC
. TRBJ2-2 TRBD1 TRBV29-1 CSVPGTGGGNTGELFF TGCAGCGTTCCGGGGACAGGGGGCGGGAACACCGGGGAGCTGTTTTTT
few TRBJ1-5 TRBD1 TRBV3-1 CASSQRTGGQPQHF TGTGCCAGCAGCCAACGGACAGGGGGGCAGCCCCAGCATTTT
. TRBJ2-2 TRBD1 TRBV9 CASSVGQLTGELFF TGTGCCAGCAGCGTGGGACAGCTCACCGGGGAGCTGTTTTTT
. TRBJ2-7 . TRBV20-1 CSASWGAKGPSSYEQYF TGCAGTGCTAGCTGGGGGGCGAAGGGCCCCAGCTCCTACGAGCAGTACTTC
. TRBJ1-1 . TRBV5-1 CASSLVPPNTEAFF TGCGCCAGCAGCTTGGTCCCCCCAAACACTGAAGCTTTCTTT
. TRBJ1-1 . TRBV5-1 CASSSGGGSEAFF TGCGCCAGCAGCTCGGGGGGAGGGAGTGAAGCTTTCTTT
. TRBJ1-2 . TRBV20-1 CSARGTEGQSF TGCAGTGCTAGAGGGACGGAGGGGCAGTCTTTC
many TRBJ2-3 . TRBV9 CASSVGGQMYF TGTGCCAGCAGCGTAGGCGGACAAATGTATTTT
few TRBJ2-2 . TRBV21-1 CASSKGLAGLLDTGELFF TGTGCCAGCAGCAAAGGGTTGGCAGGACTTTTGGACACCGGGGAGCTGTTTTTT
few TRBJ2-2 TRBD2 TRBV20-1 CSASWTGGPGELFF TGCAGTGCTAGTTGGACGGGGGGGCCCGGGGAGCTGTTTTTT
. TRBJ2-3 TRBD2 TRBV19 CASGASGADTQYF TGTGCCAGTGGGGCTAGCGGGGCAGATACGCAGTATTTT
. TRBJ1-6 TRBD1 TRBV27 CASSYRTGSSYNSPLHF TGTGCCAGCAGTTATAGGACAGGGAGCTCCTATAATTCACCCCTCCACTTT
few TRBJ1-4 . TRBV5-1 CASSLFPAAAREKLFF TGCGCCAGCAGCTTGTTCCCGGCAGCTGCCCGGGAAAAACTGTTTTTT
. TRBJ2-3 TRBD2 TRBV20-1 CGAGALAGARDTQYF TGCGGTGCCGGGGCGCTAGCGGGGGCGCGAGATACGCAGTATTTT
many TRBJ1-1 . TRBV30 CAWSIALTEAFF TGTGCCTGGAGTATCGCGCTTACTGAAGCTTTCTTT
once TRBJ2-2 TRBD1 TRBV2 CTSCLVRSGTANTGELFF TGTACCAGCTGCCTGGTGCGCTCCGGGACAGCGAACACCGGGGAGCTGTTTTTT
many TRBJ2-2 . TRBV10-3 CAITRGLRNTGELFF TGTGCCATCACTCGTGGACTAAGGAACACCGGGGAGCTGTTTTTT
few TRBJ2-5 TRBD2 TRBV12-3/TRBV12-4 CASRTGTSAQETQYF TGTGCCAGCAGGACCGGGACTAGCGCCCAGGAGACCCAGTACTTC
. TRBJ1-2 . TRBV10-3 CAIRSGGGYTF TGTGCCATCAGATCGGGCGGGGGCTACACCTTC
few TRBJ1-5 TRBD1 TRBV12-3/TRBV12-4 CASSPGTGFNQPQHF TGTGCCAGCAGTCCCGGGACAGGGTTCAATCAGCCCCAGCATTTT
. TRBJ2-6 TRBD1 TRBV20-1 CCASGPGTDIWANVLTF TGCTGTGCTAGTGGGCCCGGGACAGACATCTGGGCCAACGTCCTGACTTTC
. TRBJ2-6 TRBD1 TRBV6-1 CASTPRGWVANVLTF TGTGCCAGCACTCCCAGGGGGTGGGTAGCCAACGTCCTGACTTTC